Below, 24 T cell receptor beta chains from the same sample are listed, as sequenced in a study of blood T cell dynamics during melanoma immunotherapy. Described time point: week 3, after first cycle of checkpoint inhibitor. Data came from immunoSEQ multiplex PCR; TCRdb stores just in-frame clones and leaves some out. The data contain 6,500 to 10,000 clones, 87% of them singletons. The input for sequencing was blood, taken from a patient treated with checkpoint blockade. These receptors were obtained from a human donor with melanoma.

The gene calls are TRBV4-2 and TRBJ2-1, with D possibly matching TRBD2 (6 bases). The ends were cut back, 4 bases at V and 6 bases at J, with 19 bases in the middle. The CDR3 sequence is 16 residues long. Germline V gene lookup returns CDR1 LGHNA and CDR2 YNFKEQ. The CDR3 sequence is CASSLAGGSASNEQFF. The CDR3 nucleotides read TGTGCCAGCAGCCTAGCAGGAGGGAGTGCCTCCAATGAGCAGTTCTTC.

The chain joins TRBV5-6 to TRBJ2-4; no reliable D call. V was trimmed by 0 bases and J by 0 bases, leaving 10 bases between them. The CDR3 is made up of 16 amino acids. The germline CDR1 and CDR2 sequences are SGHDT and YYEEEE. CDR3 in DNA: TGTGCCAGCAGCTTGGCGACTCAACTAGCCAAAAACATTCAGTACTTC. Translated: CASSLATQLAKNIQYF.

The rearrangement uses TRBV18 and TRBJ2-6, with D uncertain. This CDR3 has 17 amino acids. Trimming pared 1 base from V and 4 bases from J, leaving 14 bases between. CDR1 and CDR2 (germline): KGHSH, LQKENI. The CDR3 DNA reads TGTGCCAGCTCACCACAGTTATCCAAGATCGGGGCCAACGTCCTGACTTTC. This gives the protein CASSPQLSKIGANVLTF.

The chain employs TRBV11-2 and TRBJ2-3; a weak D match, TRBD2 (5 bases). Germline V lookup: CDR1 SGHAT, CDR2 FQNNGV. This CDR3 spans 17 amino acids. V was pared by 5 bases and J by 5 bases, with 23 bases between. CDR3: CASSAQIGGGKGDTQYF. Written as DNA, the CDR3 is TGTGCCAGCAGCGCCCAAATAGGAGGTGGAAAGGGAGATACGCAGTATTTT. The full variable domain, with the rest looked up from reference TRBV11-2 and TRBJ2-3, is EAGVAQSPRYKIIEKRQSVAFWCNPISGHATLYWYQQILGQGPKLLIQFQNNGVVDDSQLPKDRFSAERLKGVDSTLKIQPAKLEDSAVYLCASSAQIGGGKGDTQYFGPGTRLTVL.

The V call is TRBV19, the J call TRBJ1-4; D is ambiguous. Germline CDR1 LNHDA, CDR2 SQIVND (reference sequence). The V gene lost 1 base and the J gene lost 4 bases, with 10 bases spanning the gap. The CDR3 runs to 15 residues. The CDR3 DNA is TGTGCCAGTAGTATAGGAGGCAGGCTTAATGAAAAACTGTTTTTT. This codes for CASSIGGRLNEKLFF.

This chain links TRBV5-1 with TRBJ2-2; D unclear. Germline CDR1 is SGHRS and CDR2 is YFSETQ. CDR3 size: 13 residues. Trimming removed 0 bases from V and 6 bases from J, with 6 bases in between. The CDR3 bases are TGCGCCAGCAGCTTGGACGGTTCCGGGGAGCTGTTTTTT. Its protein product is CASSLDGSGELFF. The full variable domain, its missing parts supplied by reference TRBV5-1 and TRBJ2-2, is KAGVTQTPRYLIKTRGQQVTLSCSPISGHRSVSWYQQTPGQGLQFLFEYFSETQRNKGNFPGRFSGRQFSNSRSEMNVSTLELGDSALYLCASSLDGSGELFFGEGSRLTVL.

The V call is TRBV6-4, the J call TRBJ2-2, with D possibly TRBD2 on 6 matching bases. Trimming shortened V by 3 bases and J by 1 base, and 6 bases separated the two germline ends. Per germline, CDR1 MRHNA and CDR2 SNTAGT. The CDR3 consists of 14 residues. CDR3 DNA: TGTGCCAGCAGTGAGGGGGGGAACACCGGGGAGCTGTTTTTT. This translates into CASSEGGNTGELFF.

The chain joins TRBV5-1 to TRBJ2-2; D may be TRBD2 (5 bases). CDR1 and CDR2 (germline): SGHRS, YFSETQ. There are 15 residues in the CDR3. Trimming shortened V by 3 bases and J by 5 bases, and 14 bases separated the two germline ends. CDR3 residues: CASSWASTTTGELFF. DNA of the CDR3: TGCGCCAGCAGCTGGGCTAGCACCACGACCGGGGAGCTGTTTTTT.

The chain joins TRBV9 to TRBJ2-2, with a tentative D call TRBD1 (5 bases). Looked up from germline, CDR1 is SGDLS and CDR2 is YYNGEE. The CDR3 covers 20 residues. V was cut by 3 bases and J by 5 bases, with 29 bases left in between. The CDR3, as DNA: TGTGCCAGCAGCGCGACAGTAACCCCGGATAGAGTATCCGCTACCGGGGAGCTGTTTTTT. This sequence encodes CASSATVTPDRVSATGELFF.

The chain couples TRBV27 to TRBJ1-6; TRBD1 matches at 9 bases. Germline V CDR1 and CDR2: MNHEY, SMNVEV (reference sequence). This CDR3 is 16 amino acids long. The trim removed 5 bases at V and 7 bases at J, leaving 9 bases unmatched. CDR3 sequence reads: CASSPGTGLLNSPLHF. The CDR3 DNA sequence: TGTGCCAGCAGTCCAGGGACAGGGTTACTCAATTCACCCCTCCACTTT.

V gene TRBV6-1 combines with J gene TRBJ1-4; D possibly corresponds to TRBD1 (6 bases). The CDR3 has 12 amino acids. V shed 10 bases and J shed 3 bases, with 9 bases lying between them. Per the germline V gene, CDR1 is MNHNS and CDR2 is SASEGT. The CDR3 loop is CATRTANEKLFF. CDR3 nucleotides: TGTGCCACCCGGACAGCTAATGAAAAACTGTTTTTT.

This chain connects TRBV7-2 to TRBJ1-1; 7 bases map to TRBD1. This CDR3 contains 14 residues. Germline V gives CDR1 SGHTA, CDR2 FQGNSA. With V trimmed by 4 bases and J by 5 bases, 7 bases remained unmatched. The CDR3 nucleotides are TGTGCCAGCAGCTACCGGACAGGTTGGACTGAAGCTTTCTTT. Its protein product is CASSYRTGWTEAFF.

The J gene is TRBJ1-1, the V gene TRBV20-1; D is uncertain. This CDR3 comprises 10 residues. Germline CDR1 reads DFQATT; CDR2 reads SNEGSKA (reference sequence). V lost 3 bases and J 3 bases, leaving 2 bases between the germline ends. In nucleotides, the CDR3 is TGCAGTGCTAGCGACACTGAAGCTTTCTTT. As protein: CSASDTEAFF.

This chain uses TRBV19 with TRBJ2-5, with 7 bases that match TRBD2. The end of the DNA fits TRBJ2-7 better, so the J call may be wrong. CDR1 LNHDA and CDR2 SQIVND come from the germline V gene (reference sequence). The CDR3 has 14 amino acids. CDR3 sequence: CASSTPGRFYEQYF. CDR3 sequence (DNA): TGTGCCAGTAGTACCCCCGGGAGGTTCTACGAGCAGTACTTC.

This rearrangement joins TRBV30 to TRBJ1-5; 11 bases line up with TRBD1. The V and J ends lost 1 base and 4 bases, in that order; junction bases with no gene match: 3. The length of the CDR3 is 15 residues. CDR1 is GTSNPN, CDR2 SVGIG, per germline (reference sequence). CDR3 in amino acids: CAWSGGQGANQPQHF. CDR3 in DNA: TGTGCCTGGAGTGGTGGACAGGGGGCGAATCAGCCCCAGCATTTT.

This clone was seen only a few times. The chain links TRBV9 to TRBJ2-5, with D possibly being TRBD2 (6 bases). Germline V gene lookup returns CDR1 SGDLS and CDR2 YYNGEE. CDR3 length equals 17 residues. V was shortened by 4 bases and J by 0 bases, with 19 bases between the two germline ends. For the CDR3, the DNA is TGTGCCAGCAGCCCCCGTGGAATAGCGGAGCACCAAGAGACCCAGTACTTC. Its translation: CASSPRGIAEHQETQYF.

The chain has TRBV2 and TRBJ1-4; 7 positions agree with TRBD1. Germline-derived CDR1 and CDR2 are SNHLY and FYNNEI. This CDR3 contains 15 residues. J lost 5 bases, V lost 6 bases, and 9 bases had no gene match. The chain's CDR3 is CASSALTGKNEKLFF. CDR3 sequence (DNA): TGTGCCAGCAGCGCTTTGACAGGGAAGAATGAAAAACTGTTTTTT.

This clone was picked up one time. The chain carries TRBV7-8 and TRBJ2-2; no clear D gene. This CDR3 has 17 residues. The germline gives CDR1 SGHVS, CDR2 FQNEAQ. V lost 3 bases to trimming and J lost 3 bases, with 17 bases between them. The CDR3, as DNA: TGTGCCAGCAGCTTTTCTCCGTACAAAAGTGACACCGGGGAGCTGTTTTTT. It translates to CASSFSPYKSDTGELFF.

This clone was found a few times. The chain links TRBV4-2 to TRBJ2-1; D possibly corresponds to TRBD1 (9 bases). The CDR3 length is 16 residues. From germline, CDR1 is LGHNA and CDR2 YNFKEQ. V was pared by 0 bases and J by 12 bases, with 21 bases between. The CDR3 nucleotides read TGTGCCAGCAGCCAAGATAGCGGGACAGGGTTCGAGTCGCAGTTCTTC. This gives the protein CASSQDSGTGFESQFF.

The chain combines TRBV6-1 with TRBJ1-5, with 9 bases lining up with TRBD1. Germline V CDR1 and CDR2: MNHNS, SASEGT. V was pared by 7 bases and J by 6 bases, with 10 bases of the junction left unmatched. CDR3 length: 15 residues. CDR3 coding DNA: TGTGCCAGCACCTCCGGGACAGGGTCGGCTCAGCCCCAGCATTTT. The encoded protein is CASTSGTGSAQPQHF.

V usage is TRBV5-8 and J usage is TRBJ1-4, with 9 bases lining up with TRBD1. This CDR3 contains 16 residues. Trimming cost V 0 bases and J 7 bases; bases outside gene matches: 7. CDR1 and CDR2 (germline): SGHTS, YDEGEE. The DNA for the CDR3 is TGTGCCAGCAGCTTGGCCCGACAGGGGGGAACTGAAAAACTGTTTTTT. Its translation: CASSLARQGGTEKLFF.

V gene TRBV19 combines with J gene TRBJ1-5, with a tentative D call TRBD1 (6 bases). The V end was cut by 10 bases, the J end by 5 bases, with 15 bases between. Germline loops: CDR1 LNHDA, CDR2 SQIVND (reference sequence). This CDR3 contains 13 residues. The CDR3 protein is CATSDRKDQPQHF. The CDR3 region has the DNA TGTGCCACCTCGGACAGAAAGGATCAGCCCCAGCATTTT.

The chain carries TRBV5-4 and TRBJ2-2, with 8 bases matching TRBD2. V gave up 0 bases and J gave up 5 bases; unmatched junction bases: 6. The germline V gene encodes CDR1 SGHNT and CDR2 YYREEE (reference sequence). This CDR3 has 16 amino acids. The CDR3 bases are TGTGCCAGCAGCTTGGGCGGGGGGCGAGGAACCGGGGAGCTGTTTTTT. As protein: CASSLGGGRGTGELFF.

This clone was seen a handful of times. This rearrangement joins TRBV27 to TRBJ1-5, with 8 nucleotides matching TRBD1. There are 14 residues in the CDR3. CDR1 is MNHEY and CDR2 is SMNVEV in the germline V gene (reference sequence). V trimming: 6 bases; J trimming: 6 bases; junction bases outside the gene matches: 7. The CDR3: CASRGQGAPQPQHF. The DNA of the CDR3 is TGTGCCAGCAGAGGGCAGGGGGCCCCTCAGCCCCAGCATTTT.